These T cell receptor beta chains were read from a single sample in a study of T cell repertoires in ileal Crohn's disease. The data were produced by immunoSEQ multiplex PCR, yet TCRdb's version contains in-frame clones alone and is incomplete. The sample lists some 16,000 clones, approximately 94% seen once, with about 3.7% in the top ten. Sequencing used ileal tissue. The origin of the receptors is an adult with Crohn's disease. CDR3s include the opening cysteine and the closing phenylalanine or tryptophan. D genes are given only for firm matches. Some rows have no size entry. The others give once, few or many, or a class for an expanded clone.

abundance	d_gene	v_gene	j_gene	CDR3aa	CDR3nt
once	.	TRBV7-3	TRBJ2-2	CASSVRGTGELFF	TGTGCCAGCAGTGTCAGGGGCACCGGGGAGCTGTTTTTT
.	.	TRBV20-1	TRBJ2-5	CSAPVRETQYF	TGCAGTGCTCCGGTCCGGGAGACCCAGTACTTC
once	TRBD1	TRBV7-9	TRBJ1-2	CASSPPGTGGPYGYTF	TGTGCCAGCAGCCCCCCCGGGACAGGGGGCCCCTATGGCTACACCTTC
.	.	TRBV7-9	TRBJ1-2	CASSLGGLNYGYTF	TGTGCCAGCAGCCTAGGAGGATTGAACTATGGCTACACCTTC
.	TRBD1	TRBV12-5	TRBJ1-1	CASGFFLSPGQGADTEAFF	TGTGCTAGTGGTTTCTTCCTCTCTCCGGGACAGGGGGCGGACACTGAAGCTTTCTTT
.	.	TRBV13	TRBJ1-2	CASSSKYTNLTTF	TGTGCCAGCAGCTCGAAATACACCAACCTCACCACCTTC
few	TRBD2	TRBV7-3	TRBJ2-3	CASSLRELAGRRDTQYF	TGTGCCAGCAGCTTAAGGGAACTAGCGGGGAGGAGAGATACGCAGTATTTT
.	.	TRBV27	TRBJ1-6	CASSFEGVPGGWNSPLHF	TGTGCCAGCAGTTTTGAGGGAGTCCCCGGGGGGTGGAATTCACCCCTCCACTTT
.	.	TRBV19	TRBJ1-5	CASSLLDTVYNQPQHF	TGTGCCAGTAGTCTTCTCGACACCGTCTACAATCAGCCCCAGCATTTT
.	TRBD2	TRBV4-1	TRBJ2-7	CASSRRGGDEQYF	TGCGCCAGCAGCCGTCGGGGGGGTGACGAGCAGTACTTC
.	.	TRBV7-6	TRBJ2-5	CASSLDAGPQGTQYF	TGTGCCAGCAGCTTAGATGCAGGGCCCCAGGGGACCCAGTACTTC